This T cell receptor beta chain stems from a study of blood T cell repertoires in COVID-19. Looking at the study overall: COVID-19 samples collected from the United States, Italy and Spain covered acute and convalescent phases.

V was clipped by 3 bases and J by 3 bases, with 9 bases between them. CDR3 size: 13 residues. Original processing notes: Quantification of nucleated cells was approximated via reference gene primer amplification. Sequencing used immunoSEQ multiplex PCR; TCRdb keeps in-frame clones, though not all of them. The V and J calls and the clone size are those of that table, but D and trimming were determined from the DNA. The data contain 250,000 or so clones, around nine tenths of them singletons. Participants, roughly 18 to 90 years old, spanned some 23 US areas. The clonotype was recovered from a woman in her thirties or forties who had been exposed to COVID-19. The rearrangement joins TRBV12-3 or TRBV12-4 to TRBJ2-7; D might be TRBD1 (5 bases). Sequenced sample: PBMCs or T cells enriched from blood (not recorded which). CDR3 in DNA: TGTGCCAGCAGTTTCGGCCAGGGCTACGAGCAGTACGTC. It yields the protein CASSFGQGYEQYV.